The entry below gives a single T cell receptor beta chain sequence along with its context. Its antigen is not yet known. An approximately 2.6 ml peripheral blood sample was drawn into PAXgene tubes per donor and stored at -80°C. Without any T cell sorting, total RNA was extracted from whole blood using the PAXgene blood miRNA kit on an automated QIAcube. Peripheral blood from monozygotic twin pairs concordant or discordant for inflammatory bowel disease was subjected to deep TCRalpha and TCRbeta repertoire profiling with unique molecular barcoding. Smoking habits were recorded for all twin pairs, with individuals classified as current, former or never smokers. Libraries were prepared through 5' RACE. Each TCR library was prepared from about 3.5 ug of total RNA. For each sample, cDNA was synthesized in eight separate reactions using SMARTScribe reverse transcriptase. During cDNA synthesis, template switching introduced unique molecular identifiers that contained a 6-nucleotide sample barcode. Amplification of TCRalpha and TCRbeta cDNA involved two nested PCRs of about 15 and 9 cycles, and each PCR was followed by bead purification. Before amplification, the cDNA was treated with uracil DNA-glycosylase and purified using the QIAquick PCR purification kit. The second PCR added Illumina TruSeq-compatible adapters along with sample-specific barcodes. TapeStation and Qubit were used to check library quality and concentration, and about 5 ng of each library was pooled. Pooled libraries were sequenced on an Illumina HiSeq2500 single-index Rapid Run with 2 x 100 bp reads and custom sequencing primers. As for the authors' bioinformatics: PCR and sequencing errors were corrected by UMI-based consensus assembly using MiGEC version 1.2.6. MiXCR version 2.1.1 handled V(D)J alignment, clonotype assembly and CDR3 extraction. To normalise gene usage, clonotype sharing and MAIT/NKT TCR abundance, the top 1000, 10 000 and 20 000 clonotypes in each sample were analysed. Diversity was computed as the inverse Simpson index with the vegan R package after downsampling to 27 000 UMIs. Paired Mann-Whitney U tests on discordant twin pairs were used, with Benjamini-Hochberg multiple-testing correction. TCRdb reprocessed the reads into one record per CDR3 protein sequence, lacking DNA. Here the V and J calls rest on TCRdb's processing, not on the authors' analysis. The sample's clone listing holds about 350,000 distinct CDR3 sequences. The ten largest clones represent approximately 2% of the sample.

Its CDR3 holds 14 amino acids, cysteine through phenylalanine. No DNA is given. CDR1 and CDR2 were assigned from the germline V gene as MGHRA and YSYEKL. These data originate in a study of monozygotic twins with inflammatory bowel disease (dated by TCRdb to between 2018 and 2021). Concerning the study at large: In total, roughly 30 monozygotic twin pairs made up the full study: 19 Danish pairs, all IBD-discordant, plus nine German pairs, of which four were IBD-concordant and five were IBD-discordant. The search for disease-associated traits relied mainly on comparing, within discordant pairs, IBD patients with their genetically identical healthy co-twins. Each individual had, on average, about 151 000 unique TCRalpha sequences and 181 000 unique TCRbeta sequences available for analysis.

What the research found in general, with its limitations: Because patients received different immunosuppressive treatments, the repertoires may have picked up extra background noise and variability between individuals. Different T cell subtypes could not be distinguished in the analysis. The results gave no support for a single strong signal or clonotype linked to IBD. No difference in repertoire similarity was observed between concordant and discordant twins, possibly owing to limited statistical power. IBD patients shared fewer clonotypes with other individuals than healthy twins did, most markedly in patients showing signs of disease activity. A decrease in TCRbeta repertoire diversity, as measured by inverse Simpson index, was observed in IBD patients compared with their healthy co-twins.

What was sequenced was blood. The receptor comes from a human donor with ulcerative colitis or Crohn's disease, or a healthy co-twin of an affected twin (not recorded which). Recombination connected TRBV4-1 to TRBJ2-7; TCRdb returns TRBD2, unconfirmable since there is no DNA. The CDR3 loop reads CASSQDQGPGEQYF.